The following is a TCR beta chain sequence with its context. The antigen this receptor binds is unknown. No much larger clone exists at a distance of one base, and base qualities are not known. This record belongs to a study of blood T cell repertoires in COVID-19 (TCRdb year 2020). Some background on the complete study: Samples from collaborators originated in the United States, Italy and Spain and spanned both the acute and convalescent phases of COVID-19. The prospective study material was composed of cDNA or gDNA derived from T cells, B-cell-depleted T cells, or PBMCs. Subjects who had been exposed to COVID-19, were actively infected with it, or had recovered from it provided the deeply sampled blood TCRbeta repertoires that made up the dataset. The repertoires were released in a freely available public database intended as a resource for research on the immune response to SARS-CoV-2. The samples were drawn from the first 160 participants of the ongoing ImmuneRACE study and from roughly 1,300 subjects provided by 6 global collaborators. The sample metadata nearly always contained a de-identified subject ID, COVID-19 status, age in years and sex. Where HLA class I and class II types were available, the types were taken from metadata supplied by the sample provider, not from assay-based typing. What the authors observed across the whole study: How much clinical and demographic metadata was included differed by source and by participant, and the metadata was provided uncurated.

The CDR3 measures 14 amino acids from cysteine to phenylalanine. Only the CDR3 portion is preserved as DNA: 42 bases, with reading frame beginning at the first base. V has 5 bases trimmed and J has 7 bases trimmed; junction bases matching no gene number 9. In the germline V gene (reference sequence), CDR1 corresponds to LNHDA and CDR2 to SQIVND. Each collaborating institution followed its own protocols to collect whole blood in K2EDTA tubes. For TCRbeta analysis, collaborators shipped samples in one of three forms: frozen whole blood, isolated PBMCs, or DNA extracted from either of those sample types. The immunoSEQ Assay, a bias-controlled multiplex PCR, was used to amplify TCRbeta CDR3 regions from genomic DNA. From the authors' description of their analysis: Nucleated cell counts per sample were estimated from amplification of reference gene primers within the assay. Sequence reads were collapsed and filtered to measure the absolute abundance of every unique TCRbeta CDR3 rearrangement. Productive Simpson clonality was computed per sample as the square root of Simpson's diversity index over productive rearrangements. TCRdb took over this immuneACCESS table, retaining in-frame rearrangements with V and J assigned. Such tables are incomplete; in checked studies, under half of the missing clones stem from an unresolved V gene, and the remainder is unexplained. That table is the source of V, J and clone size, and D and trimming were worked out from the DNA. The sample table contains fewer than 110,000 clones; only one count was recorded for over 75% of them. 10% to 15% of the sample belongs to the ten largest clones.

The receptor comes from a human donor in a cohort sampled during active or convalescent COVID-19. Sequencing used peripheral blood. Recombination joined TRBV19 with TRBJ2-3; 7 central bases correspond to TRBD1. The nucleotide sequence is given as TGTGCCAGTAGTCGGGAAGACAGGGTGAATACGCAGTATTTT. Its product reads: CASSREDRVNTQYF.